This T cell receptor beta chain came from a study of blood T cell repertoires in COVID-19. Study-wide context: PBMCs, B-cell-depleted T cells, or T cells were the source of the cDNA or gDNA that made up the material.

The ends were cut back, 2 bases at V and 3 bases at J, with 7 bases in the middle. Germline loops: CDR1 MNHEY, CDR2 SVGAGI. The CDR3 runs 13 residues. This table comes from immunoSEQ multiplex PCR, and its TCRdb copy is limited to in-frame clones, with some not included. The sample comprises approximately 350,000 clones, 75% to 90% of which are singletons, and around 7.5% rests with the top ten. Followed over time, Seattle patients had been enrolled while infection was active. The TCR comes from a woman aged 60 to 75 with COVID-19, enrolled during active disease. J is TRBJ1-1 and V is TRBV6-5, with a possible D match to TRBD1 (5 bases). The sequenced sample was peripheral blood. CDR3 nucleotides: TGTGCCAGCAGTTACGGGGGGGACACTGAAGCTTTCTTT. It yields the protein CASSYGGDTEAFF.